The entry below describes one TCR beta chain. Its antigen is undetermined. One junction end disagrees with the germline gene, perhaps due to a read error. There are 12 residues in the CDR3. The V gene's germline CDR1 is SEHNR and CDR2 FQNEAQ (reference sequence). This sample is part of a study of T cell repertoires in cytomegalovirus infection. Across the study: Matching HLA type and CMV infection were both indicated by public TCR beta signatures.

Study-level findings and limits: Cumulative public TCR beta family frequency identified carriers of CMV plus the relevant HLA. Within the response measured ex vivo, HLA-C-restricted CMV-specific TCR beta clonotypes were dominant.

TCRdb ran MiXCR on the reads and lists one entry per CDR3 protein. The sample lists approximately 990,000 distinct CDR3 sequences, roughly 30% seen once, with over 13% in the top ten. Sequencing was performed on cultured CD8+ T cells from PBMCs, taken from culture after CMV antigen stimulation. The chain combines TRBV7-9 with TRBJ1-1, with TRBD1 identical over 7 bases. The origin of this receptor is a human donor in good health (CMV status not recorded). Some clones in this sample may be carry-over from other donors' samples. Here the CDR3 reads CASSVDRTVAFF. The CDR3 DNA sequence: TGTGCCAGCAGCGTGGACAGGACTGTAGCTTTCTTT.